The 23 T cell receptor beta chains given below trace back to one sample, sequenced in a study of tumor-infiltrating lymphocytes in glioblastoma multiforme. TCRB libraries came from RNA via three nested multiplex PCR rounds. Via MiXCR, TCRdb re-called the multiplex PCR reads, giving one row per CDR3 protein. This table has fewer than 15,000 distinct CDR3 sequences, roughly 71% appearing once. Specimen: brain tumor tissue. The receptors here all came from a male donor with glioblastoma.

With respect to this clonotype: The junction departs from germline at one end; a sequencing error may be responsible. The chain uses TRBV20-1 and TRBJ2-1, with a weak D call TRBD2 (5 bases). With the DNA end fitting TRBJ2-7 better, the J assignment may be wrong. Germline V gene data show CDR1 as DFQATT and CDR2 as SNEGSKA (reference sequence). This CDR3 comprises 14 residues. The CDR3 nucleotides read TGCAGCGCTAGGAATCGGGTAGACTACAATGAGCAGTACTTC. It is translated as CSARNRVDYNEQYF.

CDR3 amino acids: CSARDAKGLGETQYF. CDR3 DNA sequence: TGCAGTGCTAGAGATGCTAAGGGGCTGGGAGAGACCCAGTACTTC. V is TRBV20-1 and J is TRBJ2-5; D perhaps matches TRBD1 (5 bases). Germline loops: CDR1 DFQATT, CDR2 SNEGSKA (reference sequence). This CDR3 contains 15 residues. V lost 0 bases and J lost 4, with 15 bases in between.

This clonotype was recorded many times. Just one base apart from a much larger clone, this may be a read error. CDR3 loop: CARSVQVYYGYTF. CDR3 nucleotide sequence: TGTGCCCGGAGTGTGCAGGTCTACTATGGCTACACCTTC. The chain employs TRBV30 and TRBJ1-2; D call uncertain. CDR3 length: 13 residues. The V gene's germline CDR1 is GTSNPN and CDR2 SVGIG (reference sequence).

As to this clonotype: The junction departs from the called germline gene at one end, perhaps through a read error. CDR3 DNA sequence: TGCGCTAGCAGTGAGAACAGGGAATGGGTGACCCAGTACTTC. Its translation: CASSENREWVTQYF. The V gene is TRBV10-2, the J gene TRBJ2-5; a possible D gene is TRBD1 (6 bases). This CDR3 is 14 amino acids long. Per germline, CDR1 WSHSY and CDR2 SAAADI.

The rearrangement links TRBV24-1 to TRBJ2-2; 9 nucleotides line up with TRBD1. V trimming: 3 bases; J trimming: 5 bases; junction bases outside the gene matches: 6. CDR1 is KGHDR and CDR2 is SFDVKD in the germline V gene. The CDR3 is 16 residues long. CDR3 bases: TGTGCCACCAGTGATATGGGACAGGGTAGAACCGGGGAGCTGTTTTTT. It encodes CATSDMGQGRTGELFF.

With regard to this clonotype: At one boundary the junction diverges from the germline segment, which might be a read error. The rearrangement uses TRBV30 and TRBJ2-1; D is undetermined. Germline assignment: CDR1 GTSNPN and CDR2 SVGIG (reference sequence). The CDR3 runs 15 residues. The CDR3 DNA is TGTGCCTGGAGTAGATTGTTAAGCTCCTACAATGAGCAGCTCTTC. It codes for CAWSRLLSSYNEQLF.

On this clonotype: The junction departs from germline at one end; a sequencing error may be responsible. This chain joins TRBV11-3 and TRBJ2-1; no firm D call. Germline V gene lookup returns CDR1 SGHNT and CDR2 YENEEA. The CDR3 totals 13 residues. The CDR3 bases are TGTGCCAGGAGCTTAGTTGACGACAATGAGCAATTCTTC. Protein: CARSLVDDNEQFF.

There are a few counts of this clonotype. V usage is TRBV6-1 and J usage is TRBJ2-7; no clear D gene. V was clipped by 11 bases and J by 4 bases, with 18 bases between them. The CDR3 length is 13 residues. Germline V CDR1 and CDR2: MNHNS, SASEGT. The CDR3 region is CAGSILGVYEQYF. In DNA, the CDR3 is TGTGCCGGGTCCATATTGGGCGTTTACGAGCAGTACTTC.

This clonotype was observed a few times. V gene TRBV4-2 combines with J gene TRBJ1-4; no clear D. Germline V lookup: CDR1 LGHNA, CDR2 YNFKEQ. This CDR3 spans 15 amino acids. The V and J ends lost 5 bases and 6 bases respectively, with 16 bases between them. For the CDR3, the DNA is TGTGCCAGCAGCGAAGGGCCTGACCGGGATGAAAAACTGTTTTTT. This encodes CASSEGPDRDEKLFF.

This chain uses TRBV11-3 with TRBJ2-4; TRBD2 is a possible D gene (5 bases). Germline V gene lookup returns CDR1 SGHNT and CDR2 YENEEA. The V end was cut by 2 bases, the J end by 8 bases, with 16 bases between. This CDR3 is built from 15 residues. In DNA, the CDR3 is TGTGCCAGCAGCTTAACCGGTAAGGAGGATGACATTCAGTACTTC. Residues: CASSLTGKEDDIQYF.

This clonotype was seen a handful of times. The V call is TRBV5-6, the J call TRBJ1-1; D not certain. The CDR3 has 12 residues. V lost 0 bases, J lost 8 bases, and 8 bases lay in between. CDR1 and CDR2 (germline): SGHDT, YYEEEE. In DNA form, the CDR3 reads TGTGCCAGCAGCTTGGGGCCCCTCGAAGCTTTCTTT. It codes for CASSLGPLEAFF.

The chain has TRBV10-3 and TRBJ2-3, with 8 bases that match TRBD2. This CDR3 spans 16 amino acids. The germline V gene has CDR1 ENHRY and CDR2 SYGVKD. V lost 4 bases to trimming and J lost 2 bases; unmatched junction nucleotides: 8. The CDR3 DNA reads as TGTGCCATCAGTGGCCAGAGCGGGGGACCCACAGATACGCAGTATTTT. This sequence encodes CAISGQSGGPTDTQYF.

With regard to this clonotype: This may arise from a read error, as a much more abundant clone is one base away. This chain connects TRBV11-2 to TRBJ1-4; 7 bases align to TRBD1. Germline CDR1 is SGHAT and CDR2 is FQNNGV. V trimming: 5 bases; J trimming: 3 bases; junction bases outside the gene matches: 21. The CDR3 is 20 residues long. CDR3 loop: CASSPRTGTVRPSANEKLFF. The CDR3 bases are TGTGCCAGCAGCCCTCGGACCGGGACAGTCAGGCCTTCAGCTAATGAAAAACTGTTTTTT. The entire variable domain, with the rest obtained from reference TRBV11-2 and TRBJ1-4, is as follows: EAGVAQSPRYKIIEKRQSVAFWCNPISGHATLYWYQQILGQGPKLLIQFQNNGVVDDSQLPKDRFSAERLKGVDSTLKIQPAKLEDSAVYLCASSPRTGTVRPSANEKLFFGSGTQLSVL.

The CDR3 sequence is CAWSVHGLVQFF. The CDR3 DNA reads as TGTGCCTGGAGTGTACATGGATTGGTGCAGTTCTTC. The rearrangement joins TRBV30 to TRBJ2-1; D call uncertain. The length of the CDR3 is 12 residues. V dropped 0 bases and J dropped 12 bases, with 12 bases sitting between them. Germline V lookup: CDR1 GTSNPN, CDR2 SVGIG (reference sequence).

This sequence joins TRBV10-3 and TRBJ2-1, with 7 positions matching TRBD2. The CDR3 length is 14 residues. J lost 10 bases, V lost 4 bases, and 10 bases had no gene match. The germline CDR1 and CDR2 sequences are ENHRY and SYGVKD. The CDR3 spells CAISVLLASREQFF. As DNA, the CDR3 is TGTGCCATCAGTGTGCTACTAGCGAGTAGGGAGCAGTTCTTC.

The genes are TRBV6-2 or TRBV6-3 and TRBJ2-7; D gene uncertain. The CDR3 consists of 12 residues. CDR1 and CDR2 (germline): MNHEY, SVGEGT. V was cut by 6 bases and J by 0 bases, with 6 bases left in between. The CDR3 nucleotides read TGTGCCAGCAGACTCGACTCCTACGAGCAGTACTTC. Residues: CASRLDSYEQYF.

In regard to this clonotype: An end of the junction differs from the germline gene, which may be a read error. The genes are TRBV5-6 and TRBJ2-4; unclear D gene. Germline CDR1 and CDR2: SGHDT and YYEEEE. The CDR3 totals 14 residues. The chain's CDR3 is CTSSFGSLKNIQYF. As DNA, the CDR3 is TGTACCAGCAGCTTCGGAAGTCTCAAAAACATCCAGTACTTC. Drawing the rest from reference TRBV5-6 and TRBJ2-4, the complete variable domain is DAGVTQSPTHLIKTRGQQVTLRCSPKSGHDTVSWYQQALGQGPQFIFQYYEEEERQRGNFPDRFSGHQFPNYSSELNVNALLLGDSALYLCTSSFGSLKNIQYFGAGTRLSVL.

This clonotype was seen ten or more times. The conserved closing phenylalanine or tryptophan is absent in this CDR3, likely reflecting a read error. The chain couples TRBV10-3 to TRBJ2-7; 9 bases fit TRBD1. Trimming removed 0 bases from V and 9 bases from J; junction bases left unmatched: 0. Germline V gene lookup returns CDR1 ENHRY and CDR2 SYGVKD. This CDR3 contains 12 residues. The CDR3 DNA reads as TGTGCCATCAGTGAGTCGGGACAGGGGCAGTACCTC. It codes for CAISESGQGQYL.

Points on this clonotype: Its ends do not fully match the called genes, so a read error is possible. The chain carries TRBV11-2 and TRBJ2-5; 7 bases agree with TRBD1. The CDR3 covers 16 residues. CDR1 and CDR2 from the germline V gene are SGHAT and FQNNGV. The CDR3 loop is CASSPPRQGLIETQCF. Written as DNA, the CDR3 is TGTGCCAGCAGCCCCCCCCGACAGGGATTAATAGAGACCCAGTGCTTC.

Notes on this clonotype: Compared with germline, one end of the junction differs, possibly owing to a read error. This rearrangement joins TRBV20-1 to TRBJ1-5, with D tentatively TRBD1 (6 bases). The CDR3 is 13 amino acids. In germline, CDR1 is DFQATT, CDR2 SNEGSKA (reference sequence). CDR3 sequence: CSSRQGRGQPQHF. CDR3 DNA: TGCAGTTCTAGGCAGGGGAGGGGTCAACCCCAGCATTTT.

The CDR3 sequence: CASSLSPLGQGAAEAFF. Written as DNA, the CDR3 is TGTGCCAGCAGTTTATCCCCTCTGGGGCAGGGGGCAGCTGAAGCTTTCTTT. The chain employs TRBV28 and TRBJ1-1; 8 nucleotides line up with TRBD1. Germline V gene sequence: CDR1 MDHEN, CDR2 SYDVKM. Unmatched junction bases numbered 13, after V lost 1 base and J lost 6 bases. The CDR3 has 17 residues.

Note on this clonotype: An end of the junction differs from the germline gene, which may be a read error. The CDR3 here is CAGSLSSGAGYDYTF. The CDR3 nucleotides are TGTGCCGGCAGCCTCTCGTCGGGGGCGGGTTATGACTACACATTC. The rearrangement links TRBV11-2 to TRBJ1-2; weak D call: TRBD1 (6 bases). The CDR3 has 15 residues. Germline V lookup: CDR1 SGHAT, CDR2 FQNNGV.

Note on this clonotype: It is unclear where the CDR3 begins or ends on the DNA, so no DNA is shown, and the CDR3 is as TCRdb lists it. V is TRBV4-2 and J is TRBJ2-3; the DNA was not compared with TRBD2, the D call given in the table. The length of the CDR3 is 17 amino acids, counting both ends. Germline CDR1 LGHNA, CDR2 YNFKEQ. CDR3: CASSQEWASGTTDTRYF.